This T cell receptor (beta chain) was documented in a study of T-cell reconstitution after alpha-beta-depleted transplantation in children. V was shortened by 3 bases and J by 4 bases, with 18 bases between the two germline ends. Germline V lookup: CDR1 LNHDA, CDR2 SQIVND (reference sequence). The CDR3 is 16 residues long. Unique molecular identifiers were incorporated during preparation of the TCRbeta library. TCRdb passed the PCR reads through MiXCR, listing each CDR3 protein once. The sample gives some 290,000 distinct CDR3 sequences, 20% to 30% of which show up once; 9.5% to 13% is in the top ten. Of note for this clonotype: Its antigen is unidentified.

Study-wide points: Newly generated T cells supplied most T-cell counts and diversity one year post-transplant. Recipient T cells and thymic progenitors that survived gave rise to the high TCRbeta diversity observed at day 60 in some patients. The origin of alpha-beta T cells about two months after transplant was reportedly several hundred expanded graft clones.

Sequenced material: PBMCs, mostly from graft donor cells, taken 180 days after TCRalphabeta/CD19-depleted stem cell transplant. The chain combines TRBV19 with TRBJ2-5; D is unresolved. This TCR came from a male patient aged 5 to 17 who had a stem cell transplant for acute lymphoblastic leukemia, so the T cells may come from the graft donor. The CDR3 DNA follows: TGTGCCAGTAGTATTAGTACCTCCAGGTGGGGAGAGACCCAGTACTTC. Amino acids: CASSISTSRWGETQYF.